This is a list of T cell receptor beta chains from one sample in a study of T cells in Graves' hyperthyroidism and ophthalmopathy. TCRdb analysed the multiplex PCR reads with MiXCR anew, one entry per CDR3 protein. This repertoire shows around 480,000 distinct CDR3 sequences, around an eighth found once; its top ten account for around 17%. Sequencing was carried out using blood. The receptor source for this set is a woman younger than 30 with Graves' hyperthyroidism. CDR3s include the opening cysteine and the closing phenylalanine or tryptophan. A D gene is named only where the DNA matches it firmly. Rows give clone size only sometimes, using once, few, many, or a class for an expanded clone.

clone size	V gene	D gene	J gene	CDR3 DNA	CDR3 protein
many	TRBV5-1	TRBD2	TRBJ2-3	TGCGCCAGCAGCTTGTTGAGCGGGAGGACGGGAGATACGCAGTATTTT	CASSLLSGRTGDTQYF
NA	TRBV5-4	TRBD1	TRBJ2-5	TGTGCCAGCAGCTGGGACAGGGGGACTAAGACCCAGTACTTC	CASSWDRGTKTQYF
few	TRBV12-3/TRBV12-4	NA	TRBJ2-1	TGTGCCAGCAGCTCAGGGCCGGCTGAGCAGTTCTTC	CASSSGPAEQFF
few	TRBV11-2	NA	TRBJ2-3	TGTGCCAGCAGCACAGGTGTGAAGGATACGCAGTATTTT	CASSTGVKDTQYF
NA	TRBV18	NA	TRBJ2-7	TGTGCCAGCTCACCACCGACACTAGCTGAGGGTTGGAAAACAGGGCAGTACTTC	CASSPPTLAEGWKTGQYF
many	TRBV2	TRBD2	TRBJ2-1	TGTGCCAGCAGTGGACTAGCGGGAAGTCAGAATGAGCAGTTCTTC	CASSGLAGSQNEQFF
many	TRBV10-2	TRBD1	TRBJ2-7	TGCGCCAGCAGTAAACAGGGGTACGAGCAGTACTTC	CASSKQGYEQYF
many	TRBV11-1	NA	TRBJ2-5	TGTGCCAGCAGCTTGAATGGACAGAACCAAGAGACCCAGTACTTC	CASSLNGQNQETQYF
NA	TRBV10-3	TRBD1	TRBJ2-2	TGTGCCATCAGACGGACAGGGGAAGGGACCGGGGAGCTGTTTTTT	CAIRRTGEGTGELFF
once	TRBV6-5	TRBD1	TRBJ1-2	TGTGCCAGCAGTTACGGGACAGGGCGGGGCTATGGCTACACCTTC	CASSYGTGRGYGYTF
NA	TRBV20-1	TRBD1	TRBJ1-2	TGCAGTGCTAGAGATTTCCCATGGGACAGGGGAAATCGGTATGGCTACACCTTC	CSARDFPWDRGNRYGYTF
many	TRBV27	NA	TRBJ2-7	TGTGCCAGCAGTCCGCTGGGGGAAAGGGGGGCCGAGCAGTACTTC	CASSPLGERGAEQYF
many	TRBV12-3/TRBV12-4	TRBD2	TRBJ2-1	TGTGCCAGCAGTACGCCGGGACTAGCGGACTCCTACAATGAGCAGTTCTTC	CASSTPGLADSYNEQFF
NA	TRBV27	TRBD2	TRBJ2-3	TGTGCCACAAGCGGGAGGAGCACAGATACGCAGTATTTT	CATSGRSTDTQYF
NA	TRBV19	NA	TRBJ1-1	TGTGCCAGTAGTATAGTCAGGGTGAGGAGCACTGAAGCTTTCTTT	CASSIVRVRSTEAFF
few	TRBV7-2	TRBD1	TRBJ2-2	TGTGCCAGCAGCTCCCCTCAGGGGGCGGCCGGGGAGCTGTTTTTT	CASSSPQGAAGELFF
many	TRBV11-3	NA	TRBJ2-5	TGTGCCAGCAGCTCGTCAGGGGCGGGCGAGACCCAGTACTTC	CASSSSGAGETQYF
many	TRBV20-1	NA	TRBJ2-5	TGCAGTGCTAGAGATGATGGCAGGGCGGAGACCCAGTACTTC	CSARDDGRAETQYF
many	TRBV2	NA	TRBJ1-4	TGTGCCAGCAGTGAAAAGGGGACAACAACTAATGAAAAACTGTTTTTT	CASSEKGTTTNEKLFF
NA	TRBV29-1	TRBD1	TRBJ2-4	TGCAGCGTCCCCACAGGGGACGGAAACATTCAGTACTTC	CSVPTGDGNIQYF
many	TRBV12-3/TRBV12-4	NA	TRBJ2-5	TGTGCCAGCAGCCCTACCATACAGGGAGGAGATGAGACCCAGTACTTC	CASSPTIQGGDETQYF
NA	TRBV7-9	TRBD2	TRBJ2-7	TGTGCCAGCAGCTATGGGACTAGCGGGTACCGCGCCTACGAGCAGTACTTC	CASSYGTSGYRAYEQYF
many	TRBV12-3/TRBV12-4	TRBD1	TRBJ2-1	TGTGCCAGCAGTCCCGACAGGGTCATAATAGATGAGCAGTTCTTC	CASSPDRVIIDEQFF
many	TRBV12-5	NA	TRBJ1-1	TGTGCTAGTGGTTTGGCGAGCTCGGGTGAAGCTTTCTTT	CASGLASSGEAFF
few	TRBV6-1	NA	TRBJ2-7	TGTGCCATACGGCCATCCGGGCCCCGCGAGCAGTACTTC	CAIRPSGPREQYF
NA	TRBV10-3	TRBD2	TRBJ2-1	TGTGCCGCTAGGGAGGGCTACAATGAGCAGTTCTTC	CAAREGYNEQFF
few	TRBV19	NA	TRBJ1-1	TGTGCCAGTAGTATTGGGGGCGCCTCTGAAGCTTTCTTT	CASSIGGASEAFF
many	TRBV2	NA	TRBJ1-1	TGTGCCAGCAGTACAACCCCTCGGTCGGGAGGCACTGAAGCTTTCTTT	CASSTTPRSGGTEAFF
many	TRBV9	TRBD2	TRBJ2-1	TGTGCCAGTCAGGAGCGGGAGGGCCGTTACAATGAGCAGTTCTTC	CASQEREGRYNEQFF
few	TRBV29-1	NA	TRBJ2-1	TGCAGCGTTGATGGGGGCGGGCTCTACAATGAGCAGTTCTTC	CSVDGGGLYNEQFF
many	TRBV7-3	NA	TRBJ2-3	TGTGCCAGCAGCAGTACCCATGGCAGGCCGGCAACGCAGTATTTT	CASSSTHGRPATQYF
many	TRBV12-3/TRBV12-4	TRBD2	TRBJ2-1	TGTGCCAGCAGTTTAGCGCACCTAGCGGGGGATCTTCGCTCCTACAATGAGCAGTTCTTC	CASSLAHLAGDLRSYNEQFF
many	TRBV3-1	NA	TRBJ1-1	TGTGCCAGCAGCCAAGTTTCCAGGGGTACTGAAGCTTTCTTT	CASSQVSRGTEAFF
few	TRBV7-9	NA	TRBJ1-2	TGTGCCAGCAGCTTAGTTGGGTGGCGCGGGGACGGTTACTATGGCTACACCTTC	CASSLVGWRGDGYYGYTF
many	TRBV12-3/TRBV12-4	TRBD1	TRBJ1-2	TGTGCCAGCAGTTTCGTGTGGGGACAGGGGGACTATGGCTACACCTTC	CASSFVWGQGDYGYTF
many	TRBV12-3/TRBV12-4	TRBD2	TRBJ2-1	TGTGCCAGCACCCCGGGAGCGGGGGAGGGCAATGAGCAGTTCTTC	CASTPGAGEGNEQFF
NA	TRBV24-1	TRBD1	TRBJ2-5	TGTGCCACCAGTGATCCGACAGGGGGAATAGAGACCCAGTACTTC	CATSDPTGGIETQYF
few	TRBV3-1	NA	TRBJ1-4	TGTGCCAGCAGCCAAGAGGGTATTAAACTGTTTTTT	CASSQEGIKLFF
NA	TRBV6-1	TRBD1	TRBJ1-4	TGTGCCAGCAGTACAACAGGGGGCACTAATGAAAAACTGTTTTTT	CASSTTGGTNEKLFF
few	TRBV10-2	NA	TRBJ2-7	TGCGCCAGCAGCGCTGACGGTTCCTACGAGCAGTACTTC	CASSADGSYEQYF
many	TRBV3-1	TRBD2	TRBJ2-2	TGTGCCAGCAGCCGCGGGGGTCGTCTGATATACACCGGGGAGCTGTTTTTT	CASSRGGRLIYTGELFF
NA	TRBV3-1	NA	TRBJ2-1	TGTGCCAGCAGCCCTAATGTGGTCTCCAATGAGCAGTTCTTC	CASSPNVVSNEQFF
NA	TRBV27	NA	TRBJ1-1	TGTGCCAGCAGTAGACCGTCGAAGGCTGAAGCTTTCTTT	CASSRPSKAEAFF
many	TRBV6-1	TRBD1	TRBJ1-2	TGTGCCAGCAGCCGCCCCGGGACAGGCGGCTACACCTTC	CASSRPGTGGYTF
many	TRBV10-3	NA	TRBJ2-3	TGTGCCATCAGTGAGTCGAAGTTTTCTGGGGATACGCAGTATTTT	CAISESKFSGDTQYF
NA	TRBV20-1	NA	TRBJ1-1	TGCAGTGCTAGCCTAGAGAACACTGAAGCTTTCTTT	CSASLENTEAFF
few	TRBV25-1	NA	TRBJ1-5	TGTGCCAGCAGTGGAGGGGCCGTAACTAATCAGCCCCAGCATTTT	CASSGGAVTNQPQHF
many	TRBV11-2	NA	TRBJ2-2	TGTGCCAGCAGCTCCCCGGGAAGGGAGCTGTTTTTT	CASSSPGRELFF
many	TRBV5-8	NA	TRBJ1-5	TGTGCCAGCAGCTTACTAGGACGGGGTCAGCCCCAGCATTTT	CASSLLGRGQPQHF